The T cell receptor beta chain described here comes from a study of OX40 agonist ivuxolimab in advanced cancers. About the study: Every patient in dose escalation had hepatocellular carcinoma, melanoma, renal cell or head and neck cancer. With a range of roughly 20 to 80, age averaged approximately 64 years, and nearly 85% were male. Study findings and constraints: Circulating CD4+ and CD8+ T cells showed clonal expansion by week 6 at 0.1 to 3.0 mg/kg. It was not determined which antigens were specifically recognized by the peripheral T cells that had undergone clonal expansion.

Remarks on this clone: Its antigen is as yet unknown.

Germline V lookup: CDR1 SGHNT, CDR2 YENEEA. With V trimmed by 1 base and J by 3 bases, 3 bases remained unmatched. The CDR3 covers 14 residues. The table came from immunoSEQ multiplex PCR; TCRdb's copy has only in-frame clones and leaves some out. The data contain around 140,000 clones, roughly nine tenths of them singletons. The sequencing used CD4+ or CD8+ T cells sorted from blood, collected in a trial of the OX40 agonist ivuxolimab. The chain uses TRBV11-3 and TRBJ2-7; TRBD1 aligns across 7 bases. This sequence was found in an adult with an advanced solid tumor such as melanoma, head and neck, liver or kidney cancer. The CDR3 sequence: CASSLGGQRYEQYF. The CDR3 DNA is TGTGCCAGCAGCTTAGGGGGACAGCGCTACGAGCAGTACTTC.